These T cell receptor beta chains were read from a single sample in a study of cytomegalovirus exposure and HLA in healthy donors. The protocol was immunoSEQ multiplex PCR, while the TCRdb copy is restricted to in-frame clones and leaves out a portion. The sample lists some 100,000 clones, about 80% occurring once. The sequencing sample was made of PBMCs. The receptor set was obtained from a male donor in good health and CMV-seropositive. Both conserved end residues are part of each CDR3. Fields, in order: D gene, J gene, V gene, clone size, CDR3 DNA, CDR3 protein. D genes are given only for firm matches. The listing skips clone size in some rows; elsewhere it reads once, few, many or a size class.

TRBD1 | TRBJ2-4 | TRBV6-1 | NA | TGTGCCAGCAGTGAAGGAGATCGGGACAGGGGGATTCAGTACTTC | CASSEGDRDRGIQYF
TRBD1 | TRBJ2-3 | TRBV5-1 | NA | TGCGCCAGCAGCTGGACAGGTCCGCCAGATACGCAGTATTTT | CASSWTGPPDTQYF
NA | TRBJ1-5 | TRBV28 | NA | TGTGCCAGCAGTCTCCTAGACCAGCCCCAGCATTTT | CASSLLDQPQHF
NA | TRBJ2-7 | TRBV27 | NA | TGTGCCAGCAGTCCAACAAGGAGTTACGAGCAGTACTTC | CASSPTRSYEQYF
TRBD1 | TRBJ1-3 | TRBV30 | NA | TGTGCCTGGAGCAGGACAGGAAACTCTGGAAACACCATATATTTT | CAWSRTGNSGNTIYF
NA | TRBJ1-4 | TRBV11-2 | NA | TGTGCCAGCAGCCCCGGCGGATGGACTAATGAAAAACTGTTTTTT | CASSPGGWTNEKLFF
NA | TRBJ2-5 | TRBV7-9 | few | TGTGCCAGCAGCTTAGAGACTCCGGAGTACTTC | CASSLETPEYF
TRBD1 | TRBJ2-7 | TRBV5-8 | few | TGTGCCAGCAGCTATACCGGGACAGTGGATGTGCAGCAGTACTTC | CASSYTGTVDVQQYF
TRBD1 | TRBJ1-1 | TRBV5-1 | once | TGCGCCAGCAGCTTGACAGGGGCAATCACTGAAGCTTTCTTT | CASSLTGAITEAFF
NA | TRBJ1-5 | TRBV30 | few | TGTGCCTGGAGTCCACGGACAGATCAGCCCCAGCATTTT | CAWSPRTDQPQHF
NA | TRBJ1-2 | TRBV30 | NA | TGTGCCTGGAGAAAACGGGGTGCGGGGGGCTACACCTTC | CAWRKRGAGGYTF
TRBD1 | TRBJ1-2 | TRBV19 | NA | TGTGCCAGTACTATACAGGGGGCGCAGCGTAGCTATGGCTACACCTTC | CASTIQGAQRSYGYTF
NA | TRBJ1-5 | TRBV6-5 | few | TGTGCCAGCAGTTACGAGGGCCCCCATAGCAATCAGCCCCAGCATTTT | CASSYEGPHSNQPQHF
TRBD1 | TRBJ1-6 | TRBV19 | NA | TGTGCCAGTAGTGTACAGGGGAGCTCCTATAATTCACCCCTCCACTTT | CASSVQGSSYNSPLHF
TRBD1 | TRBJ2-7 | TRBV15 | NA | TGTGCCACCAGCAGGACAGGGGGAAGCTACGAGCAGTACTTC | CATSRTGGSYEQYF
NA | TRBJ1-5 | TRBV18 | NA | TGTGCCAGCTCACCATCCGGGAATCAGCCCCAGCATTTT | CASSPSGNQPQHF
NA | TRBJ1-4 | TRBV4-1 | few | TGCGCCAGCAGAGCGAAATTTCAGGAAGGGCTCAGCGGAAAACTGTTTTTT | CASRAKFQEGLSGKLFF
NA | TRBJ1-2 | TRBV4-1 | NA | TGTGCCAGCAGCCAAGACTGGACAGACGGAAACTATGGCTACACCTTC | CASSQDWTDGNYGYTF
TRBD1 | TRBJ1-2 | TRBV6-1 | NA | TGTGCCAGCAGTACAGGGGTCTATGGCTACACCTTC | CASSTGVYGYTF
TRBD2 | TRBJ2-5 | TRBV29-1 | NA | TGCAGCGTTGCGACTAGCGGGGGCTCGGGGGAGACCCAGTACTTC | CSVATSGGSGETQYF
NA | TRBJ1-4 | TRBV5-1 | once | TGCGCCAGCAGCTTGAGAGGCCAGGGGAGCGAAAAACTGTTTTTT | CASSLRGQGSEKLFF
NA | TRBJ1-1 | TRBV5-6 | NA | TGTGCCAGCAGCTCCCGCAAACAGATTCCTGAAGCTTTCTTT | CASSSRKQIPEAFF
TRBD1 | TRBJ2-7 | TRBV6-5 | NA | TGTGCCAGCAGCCGGGACAGGGGGTCCTACGAGCAGTACTTC | CASSRDRGSYEQYF
NA | TRBJ1-3 | TRBV20-1 | NA | TGCAGTGCAACAGGGGGAAACACCATATATTTT | CSATGGNTIYF
NA | TRBJ1-2 | TRBV5-1 | NA | TGCGCCAGCAGCTTGGAACAGGGATCCGGCTACACCTTC | CASSLEQGSGYTF
NA | TRBJ1-1 | TRBV20-1 | NA | TGCGGGCTAGGGGGTGACACTGAAGCTTTCTTT | CGLGGDTEAFF
NA | TRBJ1-1 | TRBV7-8 | NA | TGTGCCAGCAGCTTACAGCGGAACACTGAAGCTTTCTTT | CASSLQRNTEAFF
TRBD1 | TRBJ1-2 | TRBV5-4 | NA | TGTGCCAGCAGCTTGGGGACAGGGGGCGCCTATGGCTACACCTTC | CASSLGTGGAYGYTF
TRBD1 | TRBJ2-7 | TRBV4-1 | few | TGCGCCAGCAGCCCGGGACAGAGCTCCTACGAGCAGTACTTC | CASSPGQSSYEQYF
NA | TRBJ1-1 | TRBV19 | once | TGTGCCAGTAGGCCACCAGGGGAAACGAACACTGAAGCTTTCTTT | CASRPPGETNTEAFF
NA | TRBJ1-1 | TRBV4-2 | few | TGTGCCAGCAGCCCCCTCCTAGGGGGGGACACTGAAGCTTTCTTT | CASSPLLGGDTEAFF
TRBD1 | TRBJ1-1 | TRBV5-1 | NA | TGCGCCAGCAGCTTGGAAAGGACAGGAGAAGCTTTCTTT | CASSLERTGEAFF
NA | TRBJ2-1 | TRBV30 | NA | TGTGCCTGGAGCCGGGACAAGTTTTACAATGAGCAGTTCTTC | CAWSRDKFYNEQFF
NA | TRBJ1-1 | TRBV30 | NA | TGTGCCTGGAGCGCAGGTCTTCCAGGGGCTTTCTTT | CAWSAGLPGAFF
TRBD1 | TRBJ1-4 | TRBV19 | NA | TGTGCCAGTAGTGCTGACAGGGGGCCAGTTAATGAAAAACTGTTTTTT | CASSADRGPVNEKLFF
NA | TRBJ1-1 | TRBV6-5 | NA | TGTGCCAGCAGTTATCAGTCCGATCGGAACACTGAAGCTTTCTTT | CASSYQSDRNTEAFF
NA | TRBJ2-6 | TRBV7-2 | NA | TGTGCCAGCAGCTTAGGAGGGCTGGGGGCCAACGTCCTGACTTTC | CASSLGGLGANVLTF
TRBD2 | TRBJ2-1 | TRBV4-1 | NA | TGCGCCAGCAGCCAAGGGACGCGGGGGGGCCAGAATGAGCAGTTCTTC | CASSQGTRGGQNEQFF
NA | TRBJ1-3 | TRBV4-2 | NA | TGTGCCAGCAGCGATAGGAGTGGGAGCTCTCGAAACACCATATATTTT | CASSDRSGSSRNTIYF